The 6 T cell receptor beta chains below all came from one sample that was sequenced in a study of shared clonotypes between healthy human individuals. Repertoires were generated with immunoSEQ multiplex PCR, while TCRdb's copy carries only in-frame clones and drops some. The repertoire holds 470,000 or so clones, with more than 75% as singletons. Input material: PBMCs. These receptors all come from a woman aged 40-49 years in good health. Some clones in this sample may be carry-over from other donors' samples.

The chain couples TRBV12-2 to TRBJ1-5. TRBV12-2 corresponds to a pseudogene. CDR3 length: 18 residues. The DNA for the CDR3 is TGTGCAAGTCTAACAAAGGGCGGACGGACGTCTAGCAATCAGCCCCAGCATTTT. This translates into CASLTKGGRTSSNQPQHF.

DNA for the CDR3: TGTGCCAGCAGCTTAACGTTAGGGAGTGGAGCTTTCTTT. Encoded protein: CASSLTLGSGAFF. The V and J genes are TRBV7-3 and TRBJ1-1; D unresolved. The CDR3 totals 13 residues. Trimming removed 0 bases from V and 10 bases from J, with 12 bases in between. Germline loops: CDR1 SGHTA, CDR2 FQGTGA.

The V call is TRBV19, the J call TRBJ2-1; 7 nucleotides align to TRBD1. CDR3 length: 17 residues. V dropped 6 bases and J dropped 7; count of bases not matched to a gene: 18. Germline values: CDR1 LNHDA, CDR2 SQIVND (reference sequence). The CDR3 nucleotides read TGTGCCAGTAGCCGACACCCGGCGAGGACAGGCGATAATGAGCAGTTCTTC. Its translation: CASSRHPARTGDNEQFF.

Comment on this clone: Other DNA sequences in this specimen translate into the identical CDR3. The chain has TRBV28 and TRBJ1-5; no definite D call. Deletions cut 3 bases from V and 0 bases from J, with 12 bases between. CDR3 size: 16 residues. The V gene's germline CDR1 is MDHEN and CDR2 SYDVKM. As DNA, the CDR3 is TGTGCCAGCAGTTTTCGGCTGGGGATTAGCAATCAGCCCCAGCATTTT. Translation: CASSFRLGISNQPQHF.

This clone was detected once. CDR3: CASSQSYRGLPGNTIYF. In DNA, the CDR3 is TGCGCCAGCAGTCAATCTTACAGGGGGCTTCCTGGAAACACCATATATTTT. The chain recombines TRBV23-1 with TRBJ1-3; TRBD1 matches at 9 bases. TRBV23-1 is designated an ORF whose function remains uncertain. J gave up 2 bases and V 0 bases, and 5 bases lay outside the gene matches. This CDR3 has 17 residues.

The chain couples TRBV7-2 to TRBJ2-5; 8 bases map to TRBD2. Losses at the gene ends were 2 bases for V and 4 bases for J; bases not matched to a gene: 9. CDR3 length: 16 residues. CDR1 is SGHTA, CDR2 FQGNSA, per germline. CDR3 loop: CASSLISGRAGETQYF. DNA for the CDR3: TGTGCCAGCAGCTTAATATCCGGGAGGGCGGGAGAGACCCAGTACTTC.